One sample yielded the 17 T cell receptor beta chains listed below, sequenced in a study of CD8+ T cells in alopecia areata. Reverse transcription of extracted RNA yielded cDNA, which provided the sequencing template. Method: immunoSEQ multiplex PCR; TCRdb's copy keeps in-frame clones and lacks some. The sample consists of about 150,000 clones, roughly 58% of them appearing once. Input material: CD8+ T cells sorted from blood. The source is a human donor in good health.

The chain carries TRBV5-4 and TRBJ2-1; 11 bases agree with TRBD2. Germline-derived CDR1 and CDR2 are SGHNT and YYREEE (reference sequence). The CDR3 consists of 17 residues. V lost 1 base, J lost 9 bases, and 12 bases stayed unmatched. The CDR3 DNA reads as TGTGCCAGCAGCTTGAAGGCCGGCGGGACTAGCGGTACTGAGCAGTTCTTC. This codes for CASSLKAGGTSGTEQFF.

This chain connects TRBV30 to TRBJ1-4, with D tentatively TRBD1 (5 bases). The CDR3 is 15 residues long. CDR1 is GTSNPN, CDR2 SVGIG, per germline (reference sequence). Trimming cost V 3 bases and J 0 bases, with 11 bases left between them. The CDR3 protein is CAWSGALATNEKLFF. CDR3 DNA sequence: TGTGCCTGGAGCGGGGCACTTGCAACTAATGAAAAACTGTTTTTT.

The chain joins TRBV7-9 to TRBJ2-3, with TRBD2 identical over 9 bases. CDR1 and CDR2 (germline): SEHNR, FQNEAQ (reference sequence). This CDR3 comprises 15 residues. V shed 2 bases, J shed 2 bases, and the junction held 2 bases outside the gene matches. CDR3 sequence (DNA): TGTGCCAGCAGCTTACCTAGCGGGGACACAGATACGCAGTATTTT. Protein: CASSLPSGDTDTQYF.

This clone appeared a single time. DNA for the CDR3: TGTGCCAGCAGCGCTGCAGGGGTCTCGGCAGATACGCAGTATTTT. The encoded protein is CASSAAGVSADTQYF. This chain uses TRBV9 with TRBJ2-3; D might be TRBD1 (6 bases). The germline gives CDR1 SGDLS, CDR2 YYNGEE. The V gene lost 3 bases and the J gene lost 4 bases, with 15 bases spanning the gap. CDR3 length: 15 residues.

The chain employs TRBV30 and TRBJ1-2; D is undetermined. Trimming left V 0 bases short and J 8 bases short, with 13 bases between. Germline-derived CDR1 and CDR2 are GTSNPN and SVGIG (reference sequence). The CDR3 consists of 13 residues. The CDR3 sequence: CAWSVAVVEGYTF. The CDR3 DNA sequence: TGTGCCTGGAGTGTCGCCGTTGTGGAAGGCTACACCTTC.

The genes are TRBV14 and TRBJ2-7; no definite D call. This CDR3 is 14 amino acids long. Germline V gives CDR1 SGHDN, CDR2 FVKESK. V was cut by 0 bases and J by 5 bases, with 11 bases left in between. The chain's CDR3 is CASSQDLGLNEQYF. Here the CDR3 DNA reads TGTGCCAGCAGCCAAGATTTGGGGTTGAACGAGCAGTACTTC.

V and J are TRBV18 and TRBJ1-2; the D gene is possibly TRBD1 (5 bases). CDR1 KGHSH and CDR2 LQKENI come from the germline V gene. V lost 2 bases to trimming and J lost 4 bases, with 14 bases between them. The CDR3 contains 15 residues. CDR3 in amino acids: CASSPYPRDGYGYTF. The CDR3 DNA is TGTGCCAGCTCACCATATCCCCGGGACGGCTATGGCTACACCTTC.

The chain carries TRBV13 and TRBJ2-3; a possible D gene is TRBD1 (5 bases). Germline CDR1 PRHDT, CDR2 FYEKMQ (reference sequence). The CDR3 sequence is 15 residues long. V shed 6 bases and J shed 5 bases, with 18 bases lying between them. CDR3 in amino acids: CASSPRVPLGDTQYF. The CDR3 DNA follows: TGTGCCAGCAGTCCCAGGGTTCCCTTGGGAGATACGCAGTATTTT. The full variable domain, completed using reference TRBV13 and TRBJ2-3, is AAGVIQSPRHLIKEKRETATLKCYPIPRHDTVYWYQQGPGQDPQFLISFYEKMQSDKGSIPDRFSAQQFSDYHSELNMSSLELGDSALYFCASSPRVPLGDTQYFGPGTRLTVL.

Concerning this clone itself: This specimen includes other DNA sequences encoding the same CDR3. The chain joins TRBV29-1 to TRBJ2-7; TRBD1 matches at 8 bases. The germline CDR1 and CDR2 sequences are SQVTM and ANQGSEA. The CDR3 extends over 16 amino acids. V was pared by 5 bases and J by 0 bases, with 12 bases of the junction left unmatched. The CDR3 DNA sequence: TGCAGCGTTCCCGTCAGGGGGCCCAACGGCTCCTACGAGCAGTACTTC. Amino acids: CSVPVRGPNGSYEQYF.

This chain joins TRBV27 and TRBJ2-7; D is undetermined. Germline lookup yields CDR1 MNHEY and CDR2 SMNVEV (reference sequence). Trimming took 4 bases from V and 2 from J, leaving 12 bases between them. This CDR3 is 14 amino acids long. Written as DNA, the CDR3 is TGTGCCAGCAGTTCGCTCCCCTCTACCTACGAGCAGTACTTC. Translation: CASSSLPSTYEQYF.

This clone appeared once. The chain recombines TRBV7-9 with TRBJ2-5; D is unresolved. The CDR3 has 12 amino acids. V was cut by 4 bases and J by 3 bases, with 6 bases left in between. Germline CDR1 is SEHNR and CDR2 is FQNEAQ (reference sequence). In DNA, the CDR3 is TGTGCCAGCAGCTCGGTGGAAGAGACCCAGTACTTC. As protein: CASSSVEETQYF.

The rearrangement uses TRBV27 and TRBJ2-7; D gene uncertain. Germline-derived CDR1 and CDR2 are MNHEY and SMNVEV (reference sequence). The V gene lost 5 bases and the J gene lost 3 bases, with 11 bases spanning the gap. This CDR3 contains 13 residues. The CDR3 sequence: CASSPALGYEQYF. CDR3 sequence (DNA): TGTGCCAGCAGTCCCGCGCTAGGCTACGAGCAGTACTTC.

The chain is built from TRBV5-6 and TRBJ2-1; 8 bases align to TRBD2. V shed 2 bases and J 8 bases; nucleotides not matched to a gene: 6. CDR1 is SGHDT and CDR2 is YYEEEE in the germline V gene. The CDR3 is 14 amino acids. CDR3 in DNA: TGTGCCAGCAGCTTACTAGCGGACTGGGATGAGCAGTTCTTC. Amino acids: CASSLLADWDEQFF.

The rearrangement links TRBV30 to TRBJ2-1, with 13 bases lining up with TRBD2. Germline V lookup: CDR1 GTSNPN, CDR2 SVGIG (reference sequence). The trim removed 5 bases at V and 9 bases at J, leaving 4 bases unmatched. The CDR3 consists of 13 residues. The CDR3 sequence is CAWALAGGIEQFF. CDR3 nucleotides: TGTGCCTGGGCACTAGCGGGAGGGATTGAGCAGTTCTTC.

Only one count was recorded for this clone. The chain has TRBV10-3 and TRBJ2-7; 9 positions match TRBD2. This CDR3 has 16 residues. The germline gives CDR1 ENHRY, CDR2 SYGVKD. V lost 4 bases and J lost 5; bases outside the gene matches: 12. The CDR3 protein is CAISAPTSGQGHEQYF. CDR3 DNA sequence: TGTGCCATCAGTGCCCCGACTAGCGGCCAAGGGCACGAGCAGTACTTC.

The V call is TRBV19, the J call TRBJ2-3; D unclear. Trimming removed 7 bases from V and 2 bases from J, with 13 bases in between. The CDR3 contains 14 residues. CDR1 is LNHDA, CDR2 SQIVND, per germline (reference sequence). The CDR3 DNA reads TGTGCCAGTATCGGCAGGCTTTACACAGATACGCAGTATTTT. It specifies CASIGRLYTDTQYF.

The rearrangement joins TRBV27 to TRBJ1-5; TRBD1 aligns across 7 bases. The CDR3 is made up of 15 amino acids. Germline assignment: CDR1 MNHEY and CDR2 SMNVEV (reference sequence). The V segment lost 4 bases and the J segment 4 bases; nucleotides outside the gene matches: 7. DNA of the CDR3: TGTGCCAGCAGTTCCTGGGACAGTGTTAATCAGCCCCAGCATTTT. Amino acids: CASSSWDSVNQPQHF.